This T cell receptor beta chain was identified in a study of chemoradiotherapy in HPV16-positive cancers. Study results and limitations: Functional assays defining HPV-specific T cells used only a couple of HPV16-positive patients. Better recurrence-free survival went with HPV-responsive T-cell expansion in HPV16-positive patients.

Germline CDR1 is MNHNS and CDR2 is SASEGT. The CDR3 has 14 residues. Trimming shortened V by 4 bases and J by 5 bases, and 14 bases separated the two germline ends. Profiling relied on immunoSEQ multiplex PCR, and the TCRdb table lists in-frame clones only, not all of them. This table has under 70,000 clones, more than 75% appearing once. Regarding this clone: Its cognate antigen is unknown.

The source of this sequence is a human donor with HPV-associated anogenital cancer. The chain joins TRBV6-1 to TRBJ1-1; unclear D gene. The specimen comprised blood, sampled from a patient who underwent chemoradiotherapy. This CDR3 is CASSGARQWTEAFF. CDR3 nucleotide sequence: TGTGCCAGCAGTGGAGCCAGGCAATGGACTGAAGCTTTCTTT.